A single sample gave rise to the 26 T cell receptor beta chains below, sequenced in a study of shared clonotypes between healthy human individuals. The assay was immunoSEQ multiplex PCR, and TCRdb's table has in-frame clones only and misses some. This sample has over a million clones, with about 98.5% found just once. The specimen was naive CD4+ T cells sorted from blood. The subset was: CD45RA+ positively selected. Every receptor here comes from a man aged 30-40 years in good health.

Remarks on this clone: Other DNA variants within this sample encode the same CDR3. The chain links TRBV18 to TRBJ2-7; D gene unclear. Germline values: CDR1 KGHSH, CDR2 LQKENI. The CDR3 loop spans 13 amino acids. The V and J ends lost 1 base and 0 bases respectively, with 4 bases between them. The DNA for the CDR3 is TGTGCCAGCTCACCACTCGGCTCCTACGAGCAGTACTTC. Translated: CASSPLGSYEQYF.

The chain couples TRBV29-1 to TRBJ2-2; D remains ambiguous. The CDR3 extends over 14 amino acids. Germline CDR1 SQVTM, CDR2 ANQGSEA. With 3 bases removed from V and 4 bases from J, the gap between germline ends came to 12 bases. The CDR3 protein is CSVEKAASTGELFF. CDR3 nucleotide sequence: TGCAGCGTTGAGAAGGCAGCCAGCACCGGGGAGCTGTTTTTT.

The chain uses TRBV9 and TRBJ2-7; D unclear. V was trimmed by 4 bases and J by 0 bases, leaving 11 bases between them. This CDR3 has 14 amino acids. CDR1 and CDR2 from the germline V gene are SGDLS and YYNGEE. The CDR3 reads CASSPWGSSYEQYF. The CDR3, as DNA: TGTGCCAGCAGCCCGTGGGGTAGCTCCTACGAGCAGTACTTC.

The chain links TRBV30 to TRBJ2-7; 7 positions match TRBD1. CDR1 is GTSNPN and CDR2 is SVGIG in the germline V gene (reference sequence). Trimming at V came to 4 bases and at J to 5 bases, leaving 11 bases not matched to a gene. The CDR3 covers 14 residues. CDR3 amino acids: CAWMGAQGPDEQYF. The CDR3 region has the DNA TGTGCCTGGATGGGAGCACAGGGGCCGGACGAGCAGTACTTC.

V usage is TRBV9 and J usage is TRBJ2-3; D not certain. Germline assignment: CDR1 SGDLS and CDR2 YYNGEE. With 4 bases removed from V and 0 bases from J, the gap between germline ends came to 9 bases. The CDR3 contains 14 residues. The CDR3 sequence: CASSSVPSTDTQYF. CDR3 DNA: TGTGCCAGCAGCTCGGTCCCTAGCACAGATACGCAGTATTTT. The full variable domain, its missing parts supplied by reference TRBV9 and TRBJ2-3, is DSGVTQTPKHLITATGQRVTLRCSPRSGDLSVYWYQQSLDQGLQFLIQYYNGEERAKGNILERFSAQQFPDLHSELNLSSLELGDSALYFCASSSVPSTDTQYFGPGTRLTVL.

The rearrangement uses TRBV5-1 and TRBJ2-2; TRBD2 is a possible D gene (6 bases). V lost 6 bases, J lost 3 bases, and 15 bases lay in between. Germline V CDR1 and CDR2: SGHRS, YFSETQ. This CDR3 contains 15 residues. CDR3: CASTGLGRHTGELFF. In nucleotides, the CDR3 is TGCGCCAGCACCGGGCTCGGGAGACACACCGGGGAGCTGTTTTTT.

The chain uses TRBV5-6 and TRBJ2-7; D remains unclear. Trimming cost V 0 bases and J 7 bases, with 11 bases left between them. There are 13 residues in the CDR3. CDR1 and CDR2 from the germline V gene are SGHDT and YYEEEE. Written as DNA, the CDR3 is TGTGCCAGCAGCTTGGTTGGCCTACGAGAGCAGTACTTC. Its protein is CASSLVGLREQYF. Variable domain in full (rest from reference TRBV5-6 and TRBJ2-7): DAGVTQSPTHLIKTRGQQVTLRCSPKSGHDTVSWYQQALGQGPQFIFQYYEEEERQRGNFPDRFSGHQFPNYSSELNVNALLLGDSALYLCASSLVGLREQYFGPGTRLTVT.

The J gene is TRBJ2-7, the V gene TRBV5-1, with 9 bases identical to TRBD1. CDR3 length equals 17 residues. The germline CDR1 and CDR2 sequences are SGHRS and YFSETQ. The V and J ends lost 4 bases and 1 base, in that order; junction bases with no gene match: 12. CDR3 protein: CASSPSGTGLGSYEQYF. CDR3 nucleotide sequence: TGCGCCAGCAGCCCTTCCGGGACAGGGTTGGGGTCCTACGAGCAGTACTTC.

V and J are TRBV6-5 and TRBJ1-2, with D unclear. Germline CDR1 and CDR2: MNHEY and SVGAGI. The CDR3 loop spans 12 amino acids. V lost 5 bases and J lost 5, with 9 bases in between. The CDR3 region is CASSQRGYGYTF. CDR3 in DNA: TGTGCCAGCAGTCAACGAGGGTATGGCTACACCTTC.

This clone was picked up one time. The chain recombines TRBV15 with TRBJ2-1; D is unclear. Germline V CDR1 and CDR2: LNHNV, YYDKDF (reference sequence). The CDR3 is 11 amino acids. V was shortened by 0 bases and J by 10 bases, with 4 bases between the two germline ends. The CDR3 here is CATSRDVEQFF. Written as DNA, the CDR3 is TGTGCCACCAGCAGAGATGTCGAGCAGTTCTTC.

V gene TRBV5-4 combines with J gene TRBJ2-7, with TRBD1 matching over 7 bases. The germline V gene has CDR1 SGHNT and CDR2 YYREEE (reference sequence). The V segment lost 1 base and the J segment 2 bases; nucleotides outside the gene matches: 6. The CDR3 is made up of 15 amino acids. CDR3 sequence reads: CASSLKRQGAYEQYF. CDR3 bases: TGTGCCAGCAGCTTGAAGAGACAGGGTGCCTACGAGCAGTACTTC. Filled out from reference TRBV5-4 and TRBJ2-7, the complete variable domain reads ETGVTQSPTHLIKTRGQQVTLRCSSQSGHNTVSWYQQALGQGPQFIFQYYREEENGRGNFPPRFSGLQFPNYSSELNVNALELDDSALYLCASSLKRQGAYEQYFGPGTRLTVT.

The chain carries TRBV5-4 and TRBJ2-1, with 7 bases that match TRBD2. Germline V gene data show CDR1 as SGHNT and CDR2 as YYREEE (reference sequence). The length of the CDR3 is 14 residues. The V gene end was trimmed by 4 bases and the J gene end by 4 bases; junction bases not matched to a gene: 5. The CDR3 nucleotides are TGTGCCAGCAGCCCGAAGGGAGGGTACAATGAGCAGTTCTTC. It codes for CASSPKGGYNEQFF.

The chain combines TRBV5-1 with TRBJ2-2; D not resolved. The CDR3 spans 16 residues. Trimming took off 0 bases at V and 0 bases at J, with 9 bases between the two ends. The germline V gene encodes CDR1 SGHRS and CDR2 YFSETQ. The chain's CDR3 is CASSLDAGPNTGELFF. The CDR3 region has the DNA TGCGCCAGCAGCTTGGACGCTGGACCGAACACCGGGGAGCTGTTTTTT. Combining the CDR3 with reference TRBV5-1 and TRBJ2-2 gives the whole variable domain KAGVTQTPRYLIKTRGQQVTLSCSPISGHRSVSWYQQTPGQGLQFLFEYFSETQRNKGNFPGRFSGRQFSNSRSEMNVSTLELGDSALYLCASSLDAGPNTGELFFGEGSRLTVL.

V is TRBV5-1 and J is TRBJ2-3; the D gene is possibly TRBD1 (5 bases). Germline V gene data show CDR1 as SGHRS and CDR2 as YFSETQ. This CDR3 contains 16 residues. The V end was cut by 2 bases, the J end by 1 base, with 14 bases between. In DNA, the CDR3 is TGCGCCAGCAGCTTTAGTGGGGCCCGCGGCACAGATACGCAGTATTTT. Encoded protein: CASSFSGARGTDTQYF. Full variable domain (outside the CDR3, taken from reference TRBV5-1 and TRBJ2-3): KAGVTQTPRYLIKTRGQQVTLSCSPISGHRSVSWYQQTPGQGLQFLFEYFSETQRNKGNFPGRFSGRQFSNSRSEMNVSTLELGDSALYLCASSFSGARGTDTQYFGPGTRLTVL.

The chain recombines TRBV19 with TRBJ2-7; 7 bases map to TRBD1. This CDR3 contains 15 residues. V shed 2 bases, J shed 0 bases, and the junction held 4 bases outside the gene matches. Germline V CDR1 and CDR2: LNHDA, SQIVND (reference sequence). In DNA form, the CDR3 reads TGTGCCAGTAGTATATCCCGGGACAGCTCCTACGAGCAGTACTTC. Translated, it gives CASSISRDSSYEQYF.

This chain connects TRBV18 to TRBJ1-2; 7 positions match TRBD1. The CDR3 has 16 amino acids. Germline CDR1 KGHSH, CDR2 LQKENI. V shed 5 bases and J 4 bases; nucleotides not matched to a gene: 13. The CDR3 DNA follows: TGTGCCAGCTCAAGAGGGACAGATCGCCTAGGCTATGGCTACACCTTC. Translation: CASSRGTDRLGYGYTF.

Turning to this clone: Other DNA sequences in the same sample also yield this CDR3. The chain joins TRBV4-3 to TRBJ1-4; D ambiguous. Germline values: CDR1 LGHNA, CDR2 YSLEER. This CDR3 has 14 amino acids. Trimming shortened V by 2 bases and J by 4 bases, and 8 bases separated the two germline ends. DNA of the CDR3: TGCGCCAGCAGCCAAATCCGGGGTAATGAAAAACTGTTTTTT. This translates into CASSQIRGNEKLFF.

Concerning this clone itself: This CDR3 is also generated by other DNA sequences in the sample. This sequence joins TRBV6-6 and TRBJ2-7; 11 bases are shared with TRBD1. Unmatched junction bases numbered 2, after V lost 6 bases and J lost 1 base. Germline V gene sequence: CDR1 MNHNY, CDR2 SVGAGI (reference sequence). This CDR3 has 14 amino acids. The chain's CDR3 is CASSRDRGSYEQYF. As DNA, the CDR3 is TGTGCCAGCAGCCGGGACAGGGGGTCCTACGAGCAGTACTTC.

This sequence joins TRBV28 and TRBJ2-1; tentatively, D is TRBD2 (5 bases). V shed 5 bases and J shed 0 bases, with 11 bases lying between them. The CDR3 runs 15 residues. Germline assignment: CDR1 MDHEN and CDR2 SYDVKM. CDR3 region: CASSREGLSYNEQFF. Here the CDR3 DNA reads TGTGCCAGCAGTCGTGAGGGCCTCTCCTACAATGAGCAGTTCTTC.

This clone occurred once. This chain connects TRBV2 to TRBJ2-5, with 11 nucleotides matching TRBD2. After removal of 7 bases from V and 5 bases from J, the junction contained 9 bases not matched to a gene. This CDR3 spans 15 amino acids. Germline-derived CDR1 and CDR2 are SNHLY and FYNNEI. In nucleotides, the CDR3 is TGTGCCAGCATGCGGACTAGCGGGTGGGGGGAGACCCAGTACTTC. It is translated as CASMRTSGWGETQYF.

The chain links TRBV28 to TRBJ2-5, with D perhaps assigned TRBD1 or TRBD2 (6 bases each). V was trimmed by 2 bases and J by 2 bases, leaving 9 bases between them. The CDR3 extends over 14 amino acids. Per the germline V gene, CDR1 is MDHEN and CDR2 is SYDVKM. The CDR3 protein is CASSLVGGQETQYF. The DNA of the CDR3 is TGTGCCAGCAGTTTAGTAGGGGGGCAAGAGACCCAGTACTTC.

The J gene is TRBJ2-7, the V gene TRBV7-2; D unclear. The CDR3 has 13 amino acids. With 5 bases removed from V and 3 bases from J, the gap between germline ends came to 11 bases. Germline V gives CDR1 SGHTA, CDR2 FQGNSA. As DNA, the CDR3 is TGTGCCAGCAGCACCAGTAGGGACTACGAGCAGTACTTC. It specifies CASSTSRDYEQYF.

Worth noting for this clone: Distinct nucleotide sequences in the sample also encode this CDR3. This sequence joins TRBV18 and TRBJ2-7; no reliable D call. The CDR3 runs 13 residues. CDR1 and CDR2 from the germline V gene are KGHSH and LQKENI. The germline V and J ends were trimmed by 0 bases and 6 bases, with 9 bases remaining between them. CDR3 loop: CASSPPTVAEQYF. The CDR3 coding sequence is TGTGCCAGCTCACCACCAACAGTCGCCGAGCAGTACTTC.

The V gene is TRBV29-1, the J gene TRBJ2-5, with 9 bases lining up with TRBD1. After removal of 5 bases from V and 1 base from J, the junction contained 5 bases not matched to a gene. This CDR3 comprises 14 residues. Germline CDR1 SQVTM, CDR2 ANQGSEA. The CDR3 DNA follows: TGCAGCGTTCTCGGACAGGGGTCCCAAGAGACCCAGTACTTC. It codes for CSVLGQGSQETQYF.

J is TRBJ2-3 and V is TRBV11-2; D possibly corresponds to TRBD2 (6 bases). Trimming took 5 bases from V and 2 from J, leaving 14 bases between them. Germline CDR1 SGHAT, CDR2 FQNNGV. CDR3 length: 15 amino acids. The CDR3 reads CASSHGTYDTDTQYF. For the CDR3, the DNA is TGTGCCAGCAGCCACGGGACTTATGACACAGATACGCAGTATTTT.

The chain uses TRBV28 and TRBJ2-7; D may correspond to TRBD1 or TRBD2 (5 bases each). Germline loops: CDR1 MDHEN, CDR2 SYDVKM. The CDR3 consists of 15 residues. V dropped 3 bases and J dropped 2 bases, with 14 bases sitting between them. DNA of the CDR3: TGTGCCAGCAGTTTGAAGCGGACAAACCCCTACGAGCAGTACTTC. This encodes CASSLKRTNPYEQYF.